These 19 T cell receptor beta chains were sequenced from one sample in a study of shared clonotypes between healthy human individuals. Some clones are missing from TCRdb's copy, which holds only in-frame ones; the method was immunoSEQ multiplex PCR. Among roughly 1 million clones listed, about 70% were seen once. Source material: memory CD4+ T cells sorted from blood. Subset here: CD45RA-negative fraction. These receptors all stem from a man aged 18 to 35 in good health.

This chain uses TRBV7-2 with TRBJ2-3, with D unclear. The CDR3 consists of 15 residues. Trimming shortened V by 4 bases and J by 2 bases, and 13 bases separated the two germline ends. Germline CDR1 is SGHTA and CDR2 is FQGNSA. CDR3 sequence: CASSSRAVPTDTQYF. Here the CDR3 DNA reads TGTGCCAGCAGCTCCCGGGCAGTACCCACAGATACGCAGTATTTT.

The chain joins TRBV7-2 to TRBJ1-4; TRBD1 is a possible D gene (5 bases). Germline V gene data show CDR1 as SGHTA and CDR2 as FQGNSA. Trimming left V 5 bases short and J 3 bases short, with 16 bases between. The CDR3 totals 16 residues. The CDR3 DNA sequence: TGTGCCAGCAGCAAGTGGGGACTCCAATCTAATGAAAAACTGTTTTTT. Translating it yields CASSKWGLQSNEKLFF.

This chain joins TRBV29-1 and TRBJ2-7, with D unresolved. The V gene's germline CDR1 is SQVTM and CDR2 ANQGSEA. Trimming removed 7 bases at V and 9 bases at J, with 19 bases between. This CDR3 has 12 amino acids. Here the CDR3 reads CSGAVSTGGQYF. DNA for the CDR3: TGCAGCGGTGCAGTCTCCACCGGCGGGCAGTACTTC.

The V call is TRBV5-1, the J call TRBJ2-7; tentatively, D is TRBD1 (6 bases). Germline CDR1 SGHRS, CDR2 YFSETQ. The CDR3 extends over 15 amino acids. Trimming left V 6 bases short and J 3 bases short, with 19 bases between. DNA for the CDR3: TGCGCCAGCACCCTGTTCGGCAGGGGCGACTACGAGCAGTACTTC. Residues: CASTLFGRGDYEQYF.

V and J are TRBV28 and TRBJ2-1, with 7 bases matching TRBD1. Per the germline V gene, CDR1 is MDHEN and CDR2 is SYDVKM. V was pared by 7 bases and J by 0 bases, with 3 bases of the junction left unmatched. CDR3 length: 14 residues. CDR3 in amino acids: CASIPGGSYNEQFF. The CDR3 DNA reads TGTGCCAGCATCCCAGGGGGCTCCTACAATGAGCAGTTCTTC.

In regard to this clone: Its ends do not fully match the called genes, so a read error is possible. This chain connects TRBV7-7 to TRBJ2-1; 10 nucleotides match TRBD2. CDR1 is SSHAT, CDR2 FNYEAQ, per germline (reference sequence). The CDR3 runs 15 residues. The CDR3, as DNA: TGTGCTAGCAGCAAGGGACTAGCGATCAACAATGAGCAGTTCTTC. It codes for CASSKGLAINNEQFF.

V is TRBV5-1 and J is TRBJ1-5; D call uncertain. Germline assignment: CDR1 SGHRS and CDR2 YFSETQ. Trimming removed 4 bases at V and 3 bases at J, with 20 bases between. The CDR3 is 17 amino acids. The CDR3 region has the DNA TGCGCCAGCAGCCCCAGCAGCTCGCACACACCCAATCAGCCCCAGCATTTT. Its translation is CASSPSSSHTPNQPQHF.

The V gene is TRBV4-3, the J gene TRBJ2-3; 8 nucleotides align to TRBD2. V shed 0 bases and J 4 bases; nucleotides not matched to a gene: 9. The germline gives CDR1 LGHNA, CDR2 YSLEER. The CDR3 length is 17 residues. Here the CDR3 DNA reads TGCGCCAGCAGCCAAGATTCCAGCGGGAGTTTCGCAGATACGCAGTATTTT. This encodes CASSQDSSGSFADTQYF.

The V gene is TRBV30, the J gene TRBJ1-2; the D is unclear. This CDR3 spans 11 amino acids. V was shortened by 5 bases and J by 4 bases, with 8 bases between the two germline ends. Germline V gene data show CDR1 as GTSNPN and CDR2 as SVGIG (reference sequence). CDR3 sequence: CAWRWLYGYTF. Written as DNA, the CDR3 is TGTGCCTGGCGTTGGCTCTATGGCTACACCTTC.

CDR3 region: CASSRDRVNEQYF. The CDR3 DNA sequence: TGTGCCAGCTCTCGGGACAGGGTGAACGAGCAGTACTTC. The rearrangement links TRBV18 to TRBJ2-7; TRBD1 aligns across 9 bases. Germline values: CDR1 KGHSH, CDR2 LQKENI. CDR3 length: 13 residues. V dropped 6 bases and J dropped 5; count of bases not matched to a gene: 5.

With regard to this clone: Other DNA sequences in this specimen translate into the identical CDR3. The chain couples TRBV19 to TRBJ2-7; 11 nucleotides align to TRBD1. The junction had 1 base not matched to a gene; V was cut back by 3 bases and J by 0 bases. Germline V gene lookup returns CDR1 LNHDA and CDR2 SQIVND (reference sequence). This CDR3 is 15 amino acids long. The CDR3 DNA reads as TGTGCCAGTAGTATTGGACAGGGGGCCTCCTACGAGCAGTACTTC. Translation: CASSIGQGASYEQYF. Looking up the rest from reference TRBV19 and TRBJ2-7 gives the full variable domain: DGGITQSPKYLFRKEGQNVTLSCEQNLNHDAMYWYRQDPGQGLRLIYYSQIVNDFQKGDIAEGYSVSREKKESFPLTVTSAQKNPTAFYLCASSIGQGASYEQYFGPGTRLTVT.

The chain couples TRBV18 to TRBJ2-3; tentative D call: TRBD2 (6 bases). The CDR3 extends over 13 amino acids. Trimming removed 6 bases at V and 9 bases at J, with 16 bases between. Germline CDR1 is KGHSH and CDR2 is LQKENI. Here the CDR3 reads CASSAPGLETQYF. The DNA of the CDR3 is TGTGCCAGCTCTGCGCCGGGACTTGAAACGCAGTATTTT.

The CDR3 protein is CASSLVGGLQETQYF. In DNA, the CDR3 is TGTGCCAGCAGCTTAGTGGGGGGCCTCCAAGAGACCCAGTACTTC. V gene TRBV7-2 combines with J gene TRBJ2-5; D tentatively fits TRBD1 or TRBD2 (6 bases each). This CDR3 has 15 residues. Germline V lookup: CDR1 SGHTA, CDR2 FQGNSA. V dropped 1 base and J dropped 1 base, with 10 bases sitting between them.

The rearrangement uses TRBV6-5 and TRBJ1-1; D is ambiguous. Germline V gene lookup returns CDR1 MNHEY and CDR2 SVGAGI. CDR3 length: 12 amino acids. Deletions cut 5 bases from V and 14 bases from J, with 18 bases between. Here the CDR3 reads CASSTLTSIMFF. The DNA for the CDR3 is TGTGCCAGCAGTACATTGACCTCGATTATGTTCTTT.

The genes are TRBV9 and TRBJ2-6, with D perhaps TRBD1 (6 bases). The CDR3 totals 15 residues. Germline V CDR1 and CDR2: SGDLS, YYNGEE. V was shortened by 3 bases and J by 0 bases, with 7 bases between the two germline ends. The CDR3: CASSAGDSGANVLTF. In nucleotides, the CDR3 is TGTGCCAGCAGCGCAGGGGACTCTGGGGCCAACGTCCTGACTTTC. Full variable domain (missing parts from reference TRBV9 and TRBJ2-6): DSGVTQTPKHLITATGQRVTLRCSPRSGDLSVYWYQQSLDQGLQFLIQYYNGEERAKGNILERFSAQQFPDLHSELNLSSLELGDSALYFCASSAGDSGANVLTFGAGSRLTVL.

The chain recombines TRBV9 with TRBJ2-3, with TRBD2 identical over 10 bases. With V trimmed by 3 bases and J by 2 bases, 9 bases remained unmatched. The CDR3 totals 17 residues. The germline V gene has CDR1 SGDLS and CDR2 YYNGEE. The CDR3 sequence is CASSAPLAGVYTDTQYF. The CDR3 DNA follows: TGTGCCAGCAGCGCCCCGCTAGCGGGGGTGTACACAGATACGCAGTATTTT.

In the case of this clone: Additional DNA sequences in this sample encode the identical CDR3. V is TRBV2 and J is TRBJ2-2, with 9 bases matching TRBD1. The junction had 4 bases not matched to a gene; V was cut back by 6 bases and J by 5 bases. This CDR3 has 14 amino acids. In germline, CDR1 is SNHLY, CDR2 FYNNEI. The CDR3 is CASSGTGSTGELFF. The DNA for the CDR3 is TGTGCCAGCAGCGGGACAGGGAGTACCGGGGAGCTGTTTTTT.

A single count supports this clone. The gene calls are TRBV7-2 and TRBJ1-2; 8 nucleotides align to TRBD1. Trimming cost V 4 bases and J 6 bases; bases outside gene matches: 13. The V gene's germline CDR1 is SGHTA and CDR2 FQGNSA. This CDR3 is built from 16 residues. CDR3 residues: CASSSGQGVGYDGYTF. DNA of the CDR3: TGTGCCAGCAGCTCAGGACAGGGCGTAGGATACGATGGCTACACCTTC.

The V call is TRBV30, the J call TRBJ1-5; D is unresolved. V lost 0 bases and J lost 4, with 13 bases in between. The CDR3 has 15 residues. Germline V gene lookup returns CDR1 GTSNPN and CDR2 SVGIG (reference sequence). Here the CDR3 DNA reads TGTGCCTGGAGTGTAGGTCGGCTGAGTAATCAGCCCCAGCATTTT. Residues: CAWSVGRLSNQPQHF.